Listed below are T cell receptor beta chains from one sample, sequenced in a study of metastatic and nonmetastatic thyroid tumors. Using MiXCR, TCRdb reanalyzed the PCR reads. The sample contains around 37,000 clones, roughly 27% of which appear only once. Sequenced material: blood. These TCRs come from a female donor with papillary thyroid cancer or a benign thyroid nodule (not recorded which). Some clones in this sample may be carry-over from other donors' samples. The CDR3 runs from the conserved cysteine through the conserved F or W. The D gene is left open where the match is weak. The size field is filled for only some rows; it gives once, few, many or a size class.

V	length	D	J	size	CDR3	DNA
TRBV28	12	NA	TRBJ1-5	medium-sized	CASSYGGWPQHF	TGTGCCAGCAGTTACGGTGGGTGGCCCCAGCATTTT
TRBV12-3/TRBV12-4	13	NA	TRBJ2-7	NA	CASSSGAAYEQYF	TGTGCCAGCAGTTCAGGGGCGGCCTACGAGCAGTACTTC
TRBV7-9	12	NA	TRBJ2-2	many	CASSSDTGELFF	TGTGCCAGCAGCTCAGACACCGGGGAGCTGTTTTTT
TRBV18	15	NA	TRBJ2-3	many	CASSPEGVSTDTQYF	TGTGCCAGCTCACCAGAAGGGGTTAGCACAGATACGCAGTATTTT
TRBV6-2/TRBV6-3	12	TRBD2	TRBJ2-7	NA	CASRAGGGEQYF	TGTGCCAGCAGAGCGGGAGGGGGCGAGCAGTACTTC
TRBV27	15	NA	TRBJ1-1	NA	CASSLSAGLNTEAFF	TGTGCCAGCAGTTTAAGTGCGGGCCTGAACACTGAAGCTTTCTTT
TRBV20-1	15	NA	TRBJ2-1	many	CSAKGEWSGWDEQFF	TGCAGTGCTAAAGGGGAGTGGTCGGGTTGGGATGAGCAGTTCTTC
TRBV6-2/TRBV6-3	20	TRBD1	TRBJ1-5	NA	CASRALGDRGRRDSNKPQHF	TGTGCCAGCAGAGCCCTGGGGGACAGGGGGCGCCGAGATAGCAATAAGCCCCAGCATTTT
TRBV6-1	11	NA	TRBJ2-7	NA	CASSEMVGNHF	TGTGCCAGCAGTGAAATGGTAGGAAACCACTTC
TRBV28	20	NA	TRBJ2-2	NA	CASSLSEFIPGRINTGELFF	TGTGCCAGCAGTTTATCAGAATTTATCCCCGGCAGGATAAACACCGGGGAGCTGTTTTTT